Here is one T cell receptor beta chain with its context. Its antigen is unknown. CDR3 length: 16 amino acids. Germline assignment: CDR1 MGHDK and CDR2 SYGVNS. TRB cDNA libraries were made by UMI-labeled 5' RACE. After re-calling the 5' RACE reads, TCRdb lists one entry per CDR3 protein, DNA absent. Seen in this sample are tens of thousands of distinct CDR3 sequences; the ten most common clones hold about 0.62%. This sample stems from a study of CXCR3-negative and CXCR3-positive naive CD8 T cells. Study results and limitations: Naive cells with CXCR3 showed TRB CDR3s that were more hydrophobic than those in CXCR3-negative naive cells.

The source material was naive CXCR3+ CD8+ T cells from blood. The sample's subset: CD45RO-CCR7+CD27+CD95- naive CD8+ T cells expressing CXCR3 (TNR3+). The TCR was taken from a human donor in good health. Some clones in this sample may be carry-over from other donors' samples. This chain joins TRBV25-1 and TRBJ2-5; TCRdb indicates TRBD2, and absent DNA this call remains unverified. The CDR3 here is CASRPPAGVGRETQYF.